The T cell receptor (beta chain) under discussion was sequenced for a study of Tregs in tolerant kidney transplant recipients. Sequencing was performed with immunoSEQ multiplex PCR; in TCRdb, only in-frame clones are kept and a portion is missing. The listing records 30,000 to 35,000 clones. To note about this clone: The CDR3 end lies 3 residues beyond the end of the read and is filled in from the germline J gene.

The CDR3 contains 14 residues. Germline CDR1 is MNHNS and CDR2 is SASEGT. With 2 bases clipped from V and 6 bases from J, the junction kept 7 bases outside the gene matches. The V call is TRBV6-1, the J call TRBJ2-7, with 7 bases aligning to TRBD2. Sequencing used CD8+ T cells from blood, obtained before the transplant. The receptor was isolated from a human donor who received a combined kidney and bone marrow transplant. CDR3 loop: CASSERAGVREQYF. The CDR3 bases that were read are TGTGCCAGCAGTGAACGTGCGGGAGTTCGCGAG.